This T cell receptor beta chain stems from a study of T-cell reconstitution after alpha-beta-depleted transplantation in children. A library of TCRbeta sequences, prepared with unique molecular identifiers, was generated. TCRdb re-analysed the PCR reads in MiXCR, keeping a single row per CDR3 protein. The sample holds over 200,000 distinct CDR3 sequences, approximately 9% seen once. The V gene's germline CDR1 is SEHNR and CDR2 FQNEAQ (reference sequence). The ends were cut back, 5 bases at V and 5 bases at J, with 13 bases in the middle. The CDR3 runs to 13 residues. At least ten counts were recorded for this clonotype.

The TCR sequence derives from a human donor who donated a stem cell graft to a child with acute lymphoblastic leukemia. The sample was PBMCs from the stem cell graft donor, taken from the stem cell graft. The chain couples TRBV7-9 to TRBJ2-7, with a tentative D call TRBD1 (5 bases). In DNA, the CDR3 is TGTGCCAGCAGCCTCCAGGGTCCCCACGAGCAGTACTTC. Translated, it gives CASSLQGPHEQYF. Based on the CDR3 plus reference TRBV7-9 and TRBJ2-7, the full variable domain is DTGVSQNPRHKITKRGQNVTFRCDPISEHNRLYWYRQTLGQGPEFLTYFQNEAQLEKSRLLSDRFSAERPKGSFSTLEIQRTEQGDSAMYLCASSLQGPHEQYFGPGTRLTVT.